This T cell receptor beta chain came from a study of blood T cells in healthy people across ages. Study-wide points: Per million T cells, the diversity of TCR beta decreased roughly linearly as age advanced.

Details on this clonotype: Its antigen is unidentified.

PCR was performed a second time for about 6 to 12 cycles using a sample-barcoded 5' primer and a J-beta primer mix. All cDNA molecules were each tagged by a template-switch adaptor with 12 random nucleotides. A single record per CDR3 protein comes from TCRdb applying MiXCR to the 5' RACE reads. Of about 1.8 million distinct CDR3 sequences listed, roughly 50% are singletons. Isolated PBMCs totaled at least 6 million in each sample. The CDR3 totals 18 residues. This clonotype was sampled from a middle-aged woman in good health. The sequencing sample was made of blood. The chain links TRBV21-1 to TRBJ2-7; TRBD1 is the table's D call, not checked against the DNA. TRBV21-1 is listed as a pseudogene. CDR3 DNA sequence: TGTGCCAGCAGCGACCCGAAGGGCGCTAGCGGGAGGGCCTACGAGCAGTACTTC. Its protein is CASSDPKGASGRAYEQYF.